This T cell receptor beta chain was observed in a study of T cells in Graves' hyperthyroidism and ophthalmopathy. The study's findings and limits: Ophthalmopathy cases were set apart from stable hyperthyroidism by a 13 V-J model.

Researchers amplified the TCR beta CDR3 regions from RNA transcripts. The TCR CDR3 was amplified in a first-round RT-PCR using the HTBI primer set. TCRdb re-analysed the multiplex PCR reads in MiXCR, keeping a single row per CDR3 protein. The sample records around 350,000 distinct CDR3 sequences, more than 20% being singletons. With regard to this clonotype: No antigen is known for it.

V was trimmed by 3 bases and J by 3 bases, leaving 10 bases between them. CDR1 and CDR2 (germline): SGDLS, YYNGEE. The CDR3 covers 13 residues. Researchers defined stable Graves' hyperthyroidism as no ophthalmopathy progression within 18 months. The authors took PBMCs from roughly 9.5 ml fresh peripheral blood. This TCR came from a man aged 45-65 years with Graves' hyperthyroidism. The material sequenced was blood. V is TRBV9 and J is TRBJ2-7; D not resolved. The CDR3 sequence is CASSGFPSYEQYF. The CDR3 DNA reads as TGTGCCAGCAGCGGATTCCCCAGCTACGAGCAGTACTTC.